A single sample gave rise to the 10 T cell receptor beta chains below, sequenced in a study of OX40 agonist ivuxolimab in advanced cancers. Generated by immunoSEQ multiplex PCR, the TCRdb table keeps only in-frame clones and is missing some. The table records under 75,000 clones, nearly 95% of them present only once. The material sequenced was CD4+ or CD8+ T cells sorted from blood, taken in a trial of the OX40 agonist ivuxolimab. Receptors were obtained from an adult with an advanced solid tumor such as melanoma, head and neck, liver or kidney cancer.

The chain carries TRBV28 and TRBJ2-1; 7 nucleotides match TRBD2. This CDR3 region has 14 residues. Germline CDR1 MDHEN, CDR2 SYDVKM. The V gene end was trimmed by 6 bases and the J gene end by 2 bases; junction bases not matched to a gene: 4. The CDR3 region is CASRRGLAYNEQFF. DNA for the CDR3: TGTGCCAGCAGAAGAGGACTAGCCTACAATGAGCAGTTCTTC.

The chain has TRBV29-1 and TRBJ1-2; D may be TRBD1 (5 bases). V lost 3 bases, J lost 3 bases, and 14 bases lay in between. The germline V gene encodes CDR1 SQVTM and CDR2 ANQGSEA. CDR3 length equals 14 residues. The CDR3, as DNA: TGCAGCGTTGAGCCCCTGGGACGGTACTATGGCTACACCTTC. This translates into CSVEPLGRYYGYTF.

The gene calls are TRBV19 and TRBJ1-1, with no clear D. Germline CDR1 LNHDA, CDR2 SQIVND (reference sequence). CDR3 length equals 15 residues. With 7 bases removed from V and 0 bases from J, the gap between germline ends came to 15 bases. The CDR3 DNA reads TGTGCCAGTACCCCCGGAGGTGGGGTGAACACTGAAGCTTTCTTT. It specifies CASTPGGGVNTEAFF. Complete variable domain (other parts from reference TRBV19 and TRBJ1-1): DGGITQSPKYLFRKEGQNVTLSCEQNLNHDAMYWYRQDPGQGLRLIYYSQIVNDFQKGDIAEGYSVSREKKESFPLTVTSAQKNPTAFYLCASTPGGGVNTEAFFGQGTRLTVV.

V usage is TRBV27 and J usage is TRBJ2-7; D is unresolved. This CDR3 contains 13 residues. Trimming removed 8 bases from V and 1 base from J, with 12 bases in between. The V gene's germline CDR1 is MNHEY and CDR2 SMNVEV (reference sequence). The CDR3 DNA sequence: TGTGCCAGCGCCCTCCTAAATTCCTACGAGCAGTACTTC. Translated: CASALLNSYEQYF.

This clone is a singleton in its sample. The chain recombines TRBV27 with TRBJ2-5; 11 bases are shared with TRBD2. Germline CDR1 is MNHEY and CDR2 is SMNVEV (reference sequence). This CDR3 is 15 amino acids long. J was trimmed by 1 base and V by 5 bases; bases with no gene match: 3. CDR3 nucleotide sequence: TGTGCCAGCAGTGGCGGGACTAGCGGCCAAGAGACCCAGTACTTC. Translation gives CASSGGTSGQETQYF.

The count of this clone is one. The rearrangement links TRBV11-2 to TRBJ2-3, with D perhaps TRBD1 (5 bases). The CDR3 totals 16 residues. Between the trimmed V and J ends, which lost 4 bases and 0 bases, there was a span of 14 bases. Germline CDR1 is SGHAT and CDR2 is FQNNGV. CDR3 region: CASSSTAYSSTDTQYF. CDR3 DNA sequence: TGTGCCAGCAGCTCGACAGCTTACAGTAGCACAGATACGCAGTATTTT.

This clone was detected once. The chain uses TRBV6-5 and TRBJ2-2; D remains ambiguous. With 4 bases removed from V and 6 bases from J, the gap between germline ends came to 9 bases. Germline CDR1 and CDR2: MNHEY and SVGAGI. This CDR3 has 13 amino acids. The CDR3 reads CASSSTIAGELFF. Written as DNA, the CDR3 is TGTGCCAGCAGTTCCACTATCGCCGGGGAGCTGTTTTTT.

The gene calls are TRBV29-1 and TRBJ2-7; 10 nucleotides match TRBD1. The CDR3 contains 12 residues. Germline values: CDR1 SQVTM, CDR2 ANQGSEA. V lost 6 bases and J lost 5; bases outside the gene matches: 4. CDR3 nucleotides: TGCAGCGTCAGACAGGGGGCTAACGAGCAGTACTTC. It yields the protein CSVRQGANEQYF.

This sequence joins TRBV10-2 and TRBJ2-7; no clear D gene. The CDR3 extends over 14 amino acids. V lost 3 bases to trimming and J lost 2 bases, with 11 bases between them. From germline, CDR1 is WSHSY and CDR2 SAAADI. For the CDR3, the DNA is TGCGCCAGCAGTGATGGGCCGCGCGCCTACGAGCAGTACTTC. Its translation: CASSDGPRAYEQYF.

The rearrangement links TRBV2 to TRBJ2-7, with D perhaps given as TRBD1 or TRBD2 (7 bases each). Germline values: CDR1 SNHLY, CDR2 FYNNEI. The CDR3 consists of 14 residues. Trimming shortened V by 10 bases and J by 5 bases, and 21 bases separated the two germline ends. CDR3 coding DNA: TGTGCCACCAGGGGGGGGCCTGGATTCGACGAGCAGTACTTC. Residues: CATRGGPGFDEQYF.